This TCR beta chain is drawn from a study of patients and donors after allogeneic stem cell transplantation. The CDR3 is 16 amino acids. CDR1 and CDR2 from the germline V gene are SGHRS and YFSETQ. With V trimmed by 0 bases and J by 5 bases, 5 bases remained unmatched. This clonotype showed up just a few times. MiXCR, run by TCRdb on the RT-PCR reads, gives a single entry per CDR3 protein. Of about 960,000 distinct CDR3 sequences detected, 15% to 20% appear once; the ten largest clones hold 5% to 6.5%. Sequencing was carried out using blood, either unsorted or a sorted T cell fraction (not recorded which). The TCR was taken from a human donor who was either an allogeneic HSCT recipient or a stem cell or donor lymphocyte infusion donor (not recorded which). It is not recorded whose cells these are; they may come from a transplant donor. The rearrangement links TRBV5-1 to TRBJ2-5; TRBD1 matches at 12 bases. The chain's CDR3 is CASSLAGTGGIETQYF. CDR3 nucleotide sequence: TGCGCCAGCAGCTTGGCGGGGACAGGGGGCATCGAGACCCAGTACTTC.